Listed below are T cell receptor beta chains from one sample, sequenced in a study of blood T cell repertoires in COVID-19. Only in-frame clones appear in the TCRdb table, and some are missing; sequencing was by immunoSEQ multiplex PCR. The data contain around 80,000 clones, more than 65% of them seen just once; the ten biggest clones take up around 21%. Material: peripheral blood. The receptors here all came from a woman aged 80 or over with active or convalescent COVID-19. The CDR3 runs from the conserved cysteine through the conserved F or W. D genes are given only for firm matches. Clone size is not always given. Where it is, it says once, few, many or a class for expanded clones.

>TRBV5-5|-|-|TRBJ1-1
CASSSLGRDTEAFF
TGTGCCAGCAGTTCTTTGGGGAGGGACACTGAAGCTTTCTTT
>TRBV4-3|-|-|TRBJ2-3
CASSQDSRSTDTQYF
TGCGCCAGCAGCCAAGATTCCAGAAGCACAGATACGCAGTATTTT
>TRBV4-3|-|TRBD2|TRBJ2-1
CASSLAGDGQGEQFF
TGCGCCAGCAGCCTCGCGGGGGATGGCCAAGGGGAGCAGTTCTTC
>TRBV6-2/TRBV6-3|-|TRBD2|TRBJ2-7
CASSGLPSGVDHPGEQYF
TGTGCCAGCAGTGGCCTTCCTAGCGGGGTAGACCATCCGGGCGAGCAGTACTTC
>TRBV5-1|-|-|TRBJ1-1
CASSWGQGSLEAFF
TGCGCCAGCAGCTGGGGCCAAGGATCCTTAGAAGCTTTCTTT
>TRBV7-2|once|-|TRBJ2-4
CASSLALWLGNIQYF
TGTGCCAGCAGCTTAGCGCTTTGGCTTGGAAACATTCAGTACTTC
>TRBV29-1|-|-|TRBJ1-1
CSVIGQTRLVNTEAFF
TGCAGCGTTATCGGACAGACACGCCTCGTGAACACTGAAGCTTTCTTT
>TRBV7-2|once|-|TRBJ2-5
CASSLDGGFGETQYF
TGTGCCAGCAGCCTGGATGGAGGGTTCGGTGAGACCCAGTACTTC
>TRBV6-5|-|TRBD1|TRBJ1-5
CASSYSKGQGYQPQHF
TGTGCCAGCAGTTACTCTAAGGGACAGGGGTATCAGCCCCAGCATTTT
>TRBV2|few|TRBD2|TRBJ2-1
CASSPGLAGGIFSSYNEQFF
TGTGCCAGCAGCCCGGGACTAGCGGGGGGAATTTTTAGCTCCTACAATGAGCAGTTCTTC
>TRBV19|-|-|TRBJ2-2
CASSIGGERLAGELFF
TGTGCCAGTAGTATAGGGGGAGAGCGGCTGGCCGGGGAGCTGTTTTTT
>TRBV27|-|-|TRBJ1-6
CASSLGREGNSPLHF
TGTGCCAGCAGTTTAGGAAGGGAGGGGAATTCACCCCTCCACTTT
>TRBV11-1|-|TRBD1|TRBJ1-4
CASTGTASGEKLFF
TGTGCCAGCACGGGGACAGCGTCGGGTGAAAAACTGTTTTTT
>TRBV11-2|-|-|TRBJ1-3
CASNGGVFTTGNTIYF
TGTGCCAGCAACGGGGGAGTTTTTACAACTGGAAACACCATATATTTT
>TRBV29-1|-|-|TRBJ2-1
CSVAIRTADNEQFF
TGCAGCGTTGCTATTCGTACAGCGGACAATGAGCAGTTCTTC
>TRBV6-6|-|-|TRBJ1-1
CASSSDRFGAFF
TGTGCCAGCAGTTCCGACAGGTTTGGAGCTTTCTTT
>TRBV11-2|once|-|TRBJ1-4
CASSLRVLDEKLFF
TGTGCCAGCAGCTTGCGGGTCCTGGATGAAAAACTGTTTTTT
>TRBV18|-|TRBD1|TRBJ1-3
CASSPEQGAGNTIYF
TGTGCCAGCTCACCGGAACAGGGGGCTGGAAACACCATATATTTT
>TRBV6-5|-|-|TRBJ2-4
CASRTRTLAKNIQYF
TGTGCCAGCAGGACGAGGACATTAGCCAAAAACATTCAGTACTTC
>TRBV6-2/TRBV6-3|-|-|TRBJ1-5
CASSYGHHSNQPQHF
TGTGCCAGCAGTTACGGGCATCATAGCAATCAGCCCCAGCATTTT
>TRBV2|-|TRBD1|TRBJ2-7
CASRAGTGDYEQYF
TGTGCCAGCAGAGCCGGGACAGGGGACTACGAGCAGTACTTC
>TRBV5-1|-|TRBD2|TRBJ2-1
CASSLWGLAGGEQFF
TGCGCCAGCAGCTTGTGGGGACTAGCCGGGGGTGAGCAGTTCTTC
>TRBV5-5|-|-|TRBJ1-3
CASSLGTIQGLGNTIYF
TGTGCCAGCAGCTTAGGTACTATTCAGGGGCTTGGAAACACCATATATTTT
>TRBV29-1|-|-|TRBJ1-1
CSTRVNTEAFF
TGCAGCACCAGGGTTAACACTGAAGCTTTCTTT
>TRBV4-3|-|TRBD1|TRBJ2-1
CASSQGDSTYNEQFF
TGCGCCAGCAGCCAAGGGGACAGCACCTACAATGAGCAGTTCTTC
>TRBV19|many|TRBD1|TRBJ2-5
CASRGGTGAQETQYF
TGTGCCAGTAGGGGCGGGACAGGGGCCCAAGAGACCCAGTACTTC
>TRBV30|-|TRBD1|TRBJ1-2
CAWSVNRDSVSDGYTF
TGTGCCTGGAGTGTAAACCGGGACAGCGTTTCTGATGGCTACACCTTC
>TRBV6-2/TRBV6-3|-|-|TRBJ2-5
CASSYPGETQYF
TGTGCCAGCAGTTACCCGGGGGAGACCCAGTACTTC
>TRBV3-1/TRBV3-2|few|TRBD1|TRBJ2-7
CASRKSRDRGYEQYF
TGTGCCAGCAGGAAATCCCGGGACAGGGGCTACGAGCAGTACTTC
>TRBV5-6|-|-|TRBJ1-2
CASSLEGAYGYTF
TGTGCCAGCAGCTTGGAAGGGGCCTATGGCTACACCTTC
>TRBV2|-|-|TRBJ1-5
CASSPDSRNQPQHF
TGTGCCAGCAGCCCAGACAGCCGCAATCAGCCCCAGCATTTT
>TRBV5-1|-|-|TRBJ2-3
CASSLTPARGSGTDTQYF
TGCGCCAGCAGCTTGACCCCAGCGAGAGGGTCTGGCACAGATACGCAGTATTTT
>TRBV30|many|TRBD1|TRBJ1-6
CAGTGNQHSPLHF
TGTGCCGGGACAGGGAATCAACATTCACCCCTCCACTTT
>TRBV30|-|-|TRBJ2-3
CAWANTDTQYF
TGTGCCTGGGCAAACACAGATACGCAGTATTTT
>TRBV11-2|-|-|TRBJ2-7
CASQRDFSYEQYF
TGTGCCAGCCAGCGTGACTTCTCCTACGAGCAGTACTTC
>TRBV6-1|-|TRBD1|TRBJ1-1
CASSVQGAGRGTEAFF
TGTGCCAGCAGTGTACAGGGGGCAGGCAGGGGAACTGAAGCTTTCTTT
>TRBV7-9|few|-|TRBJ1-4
CASSRPLGGGSEKLFF
TGTGCCAGCAGCCGCCCCCTAGGGGGGGGAAGCGAAAAACTGTTTTTT
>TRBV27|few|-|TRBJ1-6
CASSFWGQDNSPLHF
TGTGCCAGCAGTTTTTGGGGGCAGGATAATTCACCCCTCCACTTT
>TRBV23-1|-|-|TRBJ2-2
CASTPRAIYNTGELFF
TGCGCCAGCACCCCCAGGGCCATTTACAACACCGGGGAGCTGTTTTTT
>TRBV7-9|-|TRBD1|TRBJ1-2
CASSPEGAGGYTF
TGTGCCAGCAGTCCCGAGGGGGCGGGCGGCTACACCTTC
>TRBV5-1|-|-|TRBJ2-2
CASSEGTSTGELFF
TGCGCCAGCAGCGAAGGGACTTCCACCGGGGAGCTGTTTTTT
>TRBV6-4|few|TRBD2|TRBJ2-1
CASSDSAGGPPNEQFF
TGTGCCAGCAGTGACTCCGCGGGGGGGCCCCCCAATGAGCAGTTCTTC
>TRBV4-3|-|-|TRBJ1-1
CASSRERGDEAFF
TGCGCCAGCAGTCGAGAACGGGGGGATGAGGCTTTCTTT
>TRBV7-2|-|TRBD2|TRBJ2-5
CASSGTSEGETQYF
TGTGCCAGCAGCGGGACTAGCGAGGGAGAGACCCAGTACTTC
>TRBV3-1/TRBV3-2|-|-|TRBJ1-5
CASSQAGFNQPQHF
TGTGCCAGCAGCCAAGCCGGTTTTAATCAGCCCCAGCATTTT
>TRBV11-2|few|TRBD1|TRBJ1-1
CASSTPMDRGRAFF
TGTGCCAGCAGCACCCCGATGGACAGGGGAAGAGCTTTCTTT
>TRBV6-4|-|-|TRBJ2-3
CASTPNWGESDTQYF
TGTGCCAGCACCCCAAATTGGGGGGAATCAGATACGCAGTATTTT
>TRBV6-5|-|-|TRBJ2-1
CASSIGQNNEQFF
TGTGCCAGCAGCATCGGACAGAATAATGAGCAGTTCTTC
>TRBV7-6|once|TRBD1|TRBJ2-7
CASSLTDRGDYEQYF
TGTGCCAGCAGCTTAACCGACAGGGGGGACTACGAGCAGTACTTC
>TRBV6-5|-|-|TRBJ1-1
CASSYGREGNTEAFF
TGTGCCAGCAGTTACGGCCGGGAGGGGAACACTGAAGCTTTCTTT
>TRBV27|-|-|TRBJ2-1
CATLVSPGSEQFF
TGTGCCACCTTGGTCTCTCCGGGTTCCGAGCAGTTCTTC
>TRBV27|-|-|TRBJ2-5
CASSFGVRGETQYF
TGTGCCAGCAGTTTTGGTGTCAGGGGAGAGACCCAGTACTTC